A selection of T cell receptor beta chains follows, all from one sample in a study of OX40 agonist ivuxolimab in advanced cancers. Produced via immunoSEQ multiplex PCR; TCRdb's table is partial and in-frame only. Altogether approximately 52,000 clones are present, approximately 84% being singletons, with the ten largest covering about 1.1%. Specimen: CD4+ or CD8+ T cells sorted from blood, collected in a trial of the OX40 agonist ivuxolimab. All receptors come from an adult with an advanced solid tumor such as melanoma, head and neck, liver or kidney cancer. The CDR3 runs from the conserved cysteine through the conserved F or W. The order of the fields is clone size, J gene, D gene, V gene, CDR3 protein, CDR3 DNA. D genes are given only for firm matches. Clone size, where shown, is once, few, many, or a class for clones that have expanded.

>-|TRBJ1-5|-|TRBV10-3
CAISESVGANQPQHF
TGTGCCATCAGTGAGTCGGTGGGGGCTAATCAGCCCCAGCATTTT
>-|TRBJ2-1|TRBD2|TRBV5-1
CASSIRSRTSGGSEQFF
TGCGCCAGCAGCATCCGGTCCCGGACTAGCGGGGGGAGTGAGCAGTTCTTC
>-|TRBJ2-7|-|TRBV18
CASSPRSAQVREQYF
TGTGCCAGCTCACCACGAAGTGCTCAGGTTCGGGAGCAGTACTTC
>-|TRBJ2-3|-|TRBV6-6
CASASTDTQYF
TGTGCCAGTGCTAGCACAGATACGCAGTATTTT
>-|TRBJ2-1|TRBD2|TRBV5-4
CASSFGGGPNEQFF
TGTGCCAGCAGCTTCGGCGGGGGGCCTAATGAGCAGTTCTTC
>-|TRBJ2-5|TRBD1|TRBV19
CASSPSWAARGETQYF
TGTGCCAGTAGCCCATCCTGGGCCGCCAGGGGGGAGACCCAGTACTTC
>-|TRBJ1-3|-|TRBV27
CASGTGGGNTIYF
TGTGCCAGCGGGACTGGGGGTGGGAACACCATATATTTT
>-|TRBJ1-2|-|TRBV28
CASSFPQGLGYGYTF
TGTGCCAGCAGTTTTCCCCAGGGGCTGGGGTATGGCTACACCTTC
>-|TRBJ2-3|-|TRBV11-2
CASSLEGRKSTDTQYF
TGTGCCAGCAGCTTAGAAGGGCGGAAAAGCACAGATACGCAGTATTTT
>-|TRBJ2-5|-|TRBV7-2
CASSLVPGLGETQYF
TGTGCCAGCAGCTTAGTACCGGGGTTAGGGGAGACCCAGTACTTC
>-|TRBJ2-5|-|TRBV9
CASSFNSETQYF
TGTGCCAGCAGCTTCAATTCGGAGACCCAGTACTTC
>-|TRBJ2-5|-|TRBV12-5
CASGFGSGAGVETQYF
TGTGCTAGTGGTTTCGGAAGCGGCGCCGGGGTGGAGACCCAGTACTTC
>-|TRBJ1-4|-|TRBV7-2
CASSLVSSPNEKLFF
TGTGCCAGCAGCTTAGTCTCGTCCCCAAATGAAAAACTGTTTTTT
>once|TRBJ2-4|TRBD1|TRBV6-8
CASSYSAGDRGAKNIQYF
TGTGCCAGCAGTTACTCCGCCGGGGACAGGGGAGCCAAAAACATTCAGTACTTC
>once|TRBJ2-5|-|TRBV7-2
CASSLVSRSQETQYF
TGTGCCAGCAGCTTAGTCTCGCGTTCTCAAGAGACCCAGTACTTC
>-|TRBJ2-7|-|TRBV6-6
CASSYFRVVAYEQYF
TGTGCCAGCAGTTACTTCAGGGTGGTGGCCTACGAGCAGTACTTC
>-|TRBJ1-2|TRBD1|TRBV13
CASSSRGLFGYTF
TGTGCCAGCAGCAGCAGGGGGCTATTTGGCTACACCTTC
>-|TRBJ2-5|-|TRBV21-1
CASSKYGRGREETQYF
TGTGCCAGCAGCAAATACGGCAGGGGGCGCGAAGAGACCCAGTACTTC
>-|TRBJ1-2|-|TRBV7-9
CASSSGGYTF
TGTGCCAGCAGTTCCGGAGGCTACACCTTC
>-|TRBJ2-7|TRBD2|TRBV5-4
CASSNGASGYEQYF
TGTGCCAGCAGCAATGGGGCTAGCGGCTACGAGCAGTACTTC
>-|TRBJ1-6|-|TRBV28
CASSLRGSPLHF
TGTGCCAGCAGTTTACGGGGTTCACCCCTCCACTTT
>-|TRBJ1-4|-|TRBV4-1
CASSQVSLQGNEKLFF
TGCGCCAGCAGCCAAGTATCTCTTCAGGGTAATGAAAAACTGTTTTTT
>-|TRBJ2-5|-|TRBV7-2
CASSSGGKTQYF
TGTGCCAGCAGCTCCGGGGGAAAGACCCAGTACTTC
>-|TRBJ2-1|TRBD2|TRBV4-2
CASSPLLAGAYNEQFF
TGTGCCAGCAGCCCATTACTAGCGGGAGCCTACAATGAGCAGTTCTTC
>once|TRBJ1-1|-|TRBV7-9
CASSREAEAFF
TGTGCCAGCAGTCGGGAGGCTGAAGCTTTCTTT
>-|TRBJ2-2|-|TRBV5-4
CASSRPTATTGELFF
TGTGCCAGCAGCAGACCGACAGCTACTACCGGGGAGCTGTTTTTT
>-|TRBJ2-3|TRBD2|TRBV27
CASSLGLAGGDTQYF
TGTGCCAGCAGTTTGGGACTAGCGGGAGGAGATACGCAGTATTTT
>few|TRBJ2-1|TRBD2|TRBV7-9
CASSRTSGYNEQFF
TGTGCCAGCAGCCGGACTAGCGGGTACAATGAGCAGTTCTTC
>-|TRBJ1-1|-|TRBV5-6
CASSLVGPNTEAFF
TGTGCCAGCAGCTTGGTGGGGCCGAACACTGAAGCTTTCTTT
>-|TRBJ2-5|TRBD1|TRBV7-9
CASSLARTGAPGETQYF
TGTGCCAGCAGCTTAGCCCGGACAGGGGCCCCAGGGGAGACCCAGTACTTC
>once|TRBJ2-7|TRBD1|TRBV5-4
CASSSQGARMQYF
TGTGCCAGCAGCTCACAGGGGGCGCGGATGCAGTACTTC
>-|TRBJ2-5|-|TRBV5-1
CASSLAQETQYF
TGCGCCAGCAGCTTGGCCCAGGAGACCCAGTACTTC
>once|TRBJ1-1|TRBD1|TRBV6-1
CASNTGQLNTEAFF
TGTGCCAGCAATACGGGACAGCTGAACACTGAAGCTTTCTTT
>-|TRBJ1-4|-|TRBV23-1
CASSQPGDIGEKLFF
TGCGCCAGCAGTCAACCCGGGGATATAGGTGAAAAACTGTTTTTT
>-|TRBJ2-1|-|TRBV4-1
CASSQVIRGRNEQFF
TGCGCCAGCAGCCAAGTGATCAGGGGCAGGAATGAGCAGTTCTTC
>once|TRBJ2-2|TRBD1|TRBV5-4
CASSPWTGGPANTGELFF
TGTGCCAGCAGCCCCTGGACAGGGGGCCCGGCGAACACCGGGGAGCTGTTTTTT
>few|TRBJ1-3|-|TRBV9
CASSRGLRPSGNTIYF
TGTGCCAGCAGCCGAGGTCTACGGCCCTCTGGAAACACCATATATTTT
>-|TRBJ1-4|-|TRBV7-8
CASSLSRVGKLFF
TGTGCCAGCAGCTTGTCCAGGGTAGGAAAACTGTTTTTT
>-|TRBJ2-5|-|TRBV30
CAWSVPPGGSETQYF
TGTGCCTGGAGTGTACCCCCCGGGGGCTCAGAGACCCAGTACTTC
>-|TRBJ2-5|-|TRBV21-1
CASSKTVWGSPQETQYF
TGTGCCAGCAGCAAAACTGTGTGGGGCAGTCCCCAAGAGACCCAGTACTTC
>-|TRBJ1-1|-|TRBV9
CASSPREGSDTEAFF
TGTGCCAGCAGCCCCCGGGAGGGCTCCGACACTGAAGCTTTCTTT
>-|TRBJ1-4|-|TRBV5-1
CASSLGPGNEKLFF
TGCGCCAGCAGCTTGGGCCCAGGGAATGAAAAACTGTTTTTT
>-|TRBJ2-2|TRBD1|TRBV19
CASNTGDGNTGELFF
TGTGCCAGTAATACAGGGGATGGGAACACCGGGGAGCTGTTTTTT
>-|TRBJ2-2|-|TRBV9
CASSGALTAGELFF
TGTGCCAGCAGCGGGGCACTGACTGCCGGGGAGCTGTTTTTT
>-|TRBJ2-3|TRBD2|TRBV27
CASSYRPEVAGVTDTQYF
TGTGCCAGCAGTTACCGACCGGAGGTAGCGGGGGTCACAGATACGCAGTATTTT
>-|TRBJ1-1|-|TRBV2
CASNGQKNTEAFF
TGTGCCAGCAATGGGCAAAAGAACACTGAAGCTTTCTTT
>-|TRBJ2-5|-|TRBV6-5
CASSYAETQYF
TGTGCCAGCAGTTACGCGGAGACCCAGTACTTC
>-|TRBJ1-6|-|TRBV2
CASSDNTGSYNSPLHF
TGTGCCAGCAGTGATAACACAGGATCCTATAATTCACCCCTCCACTTT
>few|TRBJ1-2|-|TRBV6-1
CASSERASKGGYTF
TGTGCCAGCAGTGAAAGGGCTTCTAAGGGGGGCTACACCTTC
>-|TRBJ2-3|-|TRBV7-3
CASSLSNSDTQYF
TGTGCCAGCAGCTTAAGTAATTCAGATACGCAGTATTTT
>-|TRBJ1-3|-|TRBV9
CASSAAGLSIGNTIYF
TGTGCCAGCAGCGCAGCAGGGTTAAGTATCGGAAACACCATATATTTT
>-|TRBJ2-3|-|TRBV7-7
CASSPTGTDTQYF
TGTGCTAGCAGCCCCACAGGGACAGATACGCAGTATTTT
>-|TRBJ1-1|-|TRBV18
CASSLNDNTEAFF
TGTGCCAGCTCACTCAACGATAACACTGAAGCTTTCTTT
>-|TRBJ2-5|TRBD2|TRBV15
CATSHERTSGAQTQYF
TGTGCCACCAGCCACGAAAGGACTAGCGGTGCCCAGACCCAGTACTTC
>-|TRBJ2-2|-|TRBV9
CASSVSQITGELFF
TGTGCCAGCAGCGTTTCACAGATCACCGGGGAGCTGTTTTTT
>-|TRBJ1-1|-|TRBV6-5
CASSYQGTPEAFF
TGTGCCAGCAGTTATCAGGGTACCCCTGAAGCTTTCTTT